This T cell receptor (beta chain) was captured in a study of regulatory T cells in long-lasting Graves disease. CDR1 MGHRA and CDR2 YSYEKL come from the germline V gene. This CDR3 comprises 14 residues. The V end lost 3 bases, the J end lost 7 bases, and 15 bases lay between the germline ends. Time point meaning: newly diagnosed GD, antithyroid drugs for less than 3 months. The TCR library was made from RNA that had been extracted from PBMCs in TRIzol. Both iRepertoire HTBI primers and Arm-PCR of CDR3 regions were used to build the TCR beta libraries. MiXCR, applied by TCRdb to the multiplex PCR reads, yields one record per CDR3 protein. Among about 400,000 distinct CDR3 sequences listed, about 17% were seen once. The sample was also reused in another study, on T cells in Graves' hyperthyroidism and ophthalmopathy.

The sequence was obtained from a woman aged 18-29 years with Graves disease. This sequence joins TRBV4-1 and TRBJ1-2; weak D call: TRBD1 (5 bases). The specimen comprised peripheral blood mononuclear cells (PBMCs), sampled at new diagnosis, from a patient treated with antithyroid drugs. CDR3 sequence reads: CASSQGGGEVGYTF. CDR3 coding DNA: TGCGCCAGCAGCCAGGGTGGGGGGGAGGTTGGCTACACCTTC.